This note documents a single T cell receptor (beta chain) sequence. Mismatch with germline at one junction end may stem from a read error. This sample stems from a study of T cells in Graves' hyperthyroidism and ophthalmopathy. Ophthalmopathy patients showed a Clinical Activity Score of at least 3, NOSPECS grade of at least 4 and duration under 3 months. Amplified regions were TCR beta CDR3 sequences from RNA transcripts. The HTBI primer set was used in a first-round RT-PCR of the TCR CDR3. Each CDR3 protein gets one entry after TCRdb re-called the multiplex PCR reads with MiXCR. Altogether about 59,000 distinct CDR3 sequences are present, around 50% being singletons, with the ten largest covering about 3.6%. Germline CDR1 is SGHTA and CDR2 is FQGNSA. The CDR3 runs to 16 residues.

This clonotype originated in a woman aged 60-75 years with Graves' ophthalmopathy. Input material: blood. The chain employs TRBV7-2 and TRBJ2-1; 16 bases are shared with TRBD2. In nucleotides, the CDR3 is TGCGCCAGCAGCCTGGGACTAGCGGGAGGGTCCAATGAGCAGTTCTTC. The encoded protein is CASSLGLAGGSNEQFF.